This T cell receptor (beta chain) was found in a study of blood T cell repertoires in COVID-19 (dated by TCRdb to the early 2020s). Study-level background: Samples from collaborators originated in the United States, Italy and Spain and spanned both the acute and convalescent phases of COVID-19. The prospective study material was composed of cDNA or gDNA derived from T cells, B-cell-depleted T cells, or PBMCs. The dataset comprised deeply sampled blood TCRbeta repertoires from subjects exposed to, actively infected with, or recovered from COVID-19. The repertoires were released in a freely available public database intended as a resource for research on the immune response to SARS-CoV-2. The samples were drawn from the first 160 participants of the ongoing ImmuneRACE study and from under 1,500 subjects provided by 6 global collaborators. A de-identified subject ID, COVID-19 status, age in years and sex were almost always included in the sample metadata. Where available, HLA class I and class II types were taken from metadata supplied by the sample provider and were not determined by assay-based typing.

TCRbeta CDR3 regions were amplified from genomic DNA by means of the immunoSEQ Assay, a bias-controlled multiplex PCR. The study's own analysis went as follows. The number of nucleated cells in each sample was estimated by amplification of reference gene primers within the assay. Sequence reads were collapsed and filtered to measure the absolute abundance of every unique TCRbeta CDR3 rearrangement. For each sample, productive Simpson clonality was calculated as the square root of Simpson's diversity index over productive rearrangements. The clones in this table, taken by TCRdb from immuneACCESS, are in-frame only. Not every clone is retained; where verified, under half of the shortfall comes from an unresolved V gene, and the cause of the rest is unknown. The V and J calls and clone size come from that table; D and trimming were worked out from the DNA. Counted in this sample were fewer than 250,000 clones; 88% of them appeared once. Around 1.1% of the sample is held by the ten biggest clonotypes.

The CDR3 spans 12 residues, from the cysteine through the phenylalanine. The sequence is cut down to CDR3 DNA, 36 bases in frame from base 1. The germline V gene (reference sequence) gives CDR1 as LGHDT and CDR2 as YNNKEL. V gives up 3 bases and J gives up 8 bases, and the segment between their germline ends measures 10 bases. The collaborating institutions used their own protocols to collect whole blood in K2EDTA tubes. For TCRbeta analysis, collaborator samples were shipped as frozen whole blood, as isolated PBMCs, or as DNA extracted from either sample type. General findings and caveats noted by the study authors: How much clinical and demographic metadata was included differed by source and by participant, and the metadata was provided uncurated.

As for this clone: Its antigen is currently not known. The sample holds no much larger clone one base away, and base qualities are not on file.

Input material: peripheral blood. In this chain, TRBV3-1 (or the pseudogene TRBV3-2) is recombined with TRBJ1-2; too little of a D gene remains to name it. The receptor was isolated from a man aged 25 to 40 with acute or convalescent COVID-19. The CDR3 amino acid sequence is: CASSHSPRGYTF. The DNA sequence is TGTGCCAGCAGCCATAGCCCTAGGGGCTACACCTTC.